The 13 T cell receptor beta chains below come from one sample, sequenced in a study of Ad26.COV2.S vaccination and SARS-CoV-2 variants. Libraries were prepared by immunoSEQ multiplex PCR; TCRdb keeps only in-frame clonotypes and omits some of them. The data hold fewer than 150,000 clones, with just over 85% observed a single time. The sequenced sample was peripheral blood, obtained after recovery from COVID-19. These receptors were taken from a human donor who had recovered from COVID-19.

The chain links TRBV6-5 to TRBJ1-2, with 8 bases that match TRBD1. The CDR3 loop spans 13 amino acids. Germline V gene data show CDR1 as MNHEY and CDR2 as SVGAGI. After removal of 7 bases from V and 5 bases from J, the junction contained 6 bases not matched to a gene. CDR3 DNA: TGTGCCAGCACAGCGACAGGGGATTATGGCTACACCTTC. Translating gives CASTATGDYGYTF.

The genes are TRBV6-6 and TRBJ1-1, with 8 bases that match TRBD1. The CDR3 loop spans 12 amino acids. Losses at the gene ends were 7 bases for V and 5 bases for J; bases not matched to a gene: 3. Germline CDR1 MNHNY, CDR2 SVGAGI (reference sequence). This CDR3 reads CASITGGTEAFF. The CDR3 DNA sequence: TGTGCCAGCATTACAGGGGGTACTGAAGCTTTCTTT.

The CDR3: CASSYGRTSNQPQHF. CDR3 DNA: TGTGCCAGCAGTTACGGACGGACTAGCAATCAGCCCCAGCATTTT. The chain carries TRBV6-5 and TRBJ1-5; D is ambiguous. The CDR3 is 15 amino acids. Trimming took 2 bases from V and 0 from J, leaving 8 bases between them. Germline V gene sequence: CDR1 MNHEY, CDR2 SVGAGI.

The V gene is TRBV28, the J gene TRBJ1-2; D remains ambiguous. The germline V and J ends were trimmed by 8 bases and 4 bases, with 14 bases remaining between them. Germline CDR1 and CDR2: MDHEN and SYDVKM. The CDR3 spans 13 residues. The CDR3 DNA follows: TGTGCCAGCCCCGGGCCCCGAGGCTATGGCTACACCTTC. This codes for CASPGPRGYGYTF.

V usage is TRBV4-3 and J usage is TRBJ2-7, with D tentatively TRBD1 (5 bases). The CDR3 has 13 residues. Between the trimmed V and J ends, which lost 4 bases and 3 bases, there was a span of 10 bases. Germline CDR1 LGHNA, CDR2 YSLEER. The CDR3 nucleotides read TGCGCCAGCAGCCGTGGACACGGCTACGAGCAGTACTTC. Amino acid sequence: CASSRGHGYEQYF.

This clone has more than one count but fewer than ten. V gene TRBV6-5 combines with J gene TRBJ2-7, with TRBD1 matching over 8 bases. V lost 6 bases, J lost 1 base, and 5 bases stayed unmatched. Germline CDR1 MNHEY, CDR2 SVGAGI. CDR3 length: 14 residues. The CDR3 region is CASRPQGASYEQYF. DNA for the CDR3: TGTGCCAGCAGACCGCAGGGGGCATCCTACGAGCAGTACTTC.

This rearrangement joins TRBV3-1 (or the pseudogene TRBV3-2) to TRBJ2-7; possibly TRBD1 for D (5 bases). This CDR3 region has 14 residues. V was cut by 4 bases and J by 2 bases, with 12 bases left in between. The germline CDR1 and CDR2 sequences are LGHDT and YNNKEL (reference sequence). The CDR3 region has the DNA TGTGCCAGCAGCCCGCAGGGCTCCCCCTACGAGCAGTACTTC. Translation gives CASSPQGSPYEQYF.

The genes are TRBV6-2 or TRBV6-3 and TRBJ1-2; D remains ambiguous. Trimming took off 0 bases at V and 8 bases at J, with 10 bases between the two ends. Germline values: CDR1 MNHEY, CDR2 SVGEGT. There are 13 residues in the CDR3. The CDR3 DNA sequence: TGTGCCAGCAGTTACTCGACGGGTTACGGCTACACCTTC. It translates to CASSYSTGYGYTF.

The chain has TRBV4-2 and TRBJ1-3; D is ambiguous. This CDR3 has 15 amino acids. Germline V CDR1 and CDR2: LGHNA, YNFKEQ. Trimming took 2 bases from V and 0 from J, leaving 8 bases between them. The CDR3 sequence is CASSQYYSSGNTIYF. As DNA, the CDR3 is TGTGCCAGCAGCCAATATTATTCCTCTGGAAACACCATATATTTT.

This CDR3 is CASSLEPVSSYEQYF. The CDR3 DNA is TGTGCCAGCAGCTTGGAGCCAGTTAGCTCCTACGAGCAGTACTTC. The chain uses TRBV5-5 and TRBJ2-7; D uncertain. This CDR3 has 15 residues. Between the trimmed V and J ends, which lost 0 bases and 0 bases, there was a span of 10 bases. CDR1 is SGHKS and CDR2 is YYEKEE in the germline V gene (reference sequence). Full variable domain (outside the CDR3, taken from reference TRBV5-5 and TRBJ2-7): DAGVTQSPTHLIKTRGQQVTLRCSPISGHKSVSWYQQVLGQGPQFIFQYYEKEERGRGNFPDRFSARQFPNYSSELNVNALLLGDSALYLCASSLEPVSSYEQYFGPGTRLTVT.

The chain is built from TRBV6-5 and TRBJ1-1; perhaps TRBD1 as D (6 bases). The V end lost 2 bases, the J end lost 0 bases, and 7 bases lay between the germline ends. The germline CDR1 and CDR2 sequences are MNHEY and SVGAGI. The CDR3 loop spans 14 amino acids. This chain's CDR3 is CASSYGGLNTEAFF. As DNA, the CDR3 is TGTGCCAGCAGTTACGGGGGGCTGAACACTGAAGCTTTCTTT.

The chain joins TRBV5-1 to TRBJ2-7; possible D gene TRBD1, 5 bases. Germline-derived CDR1 and CDR2 are SGHRS and YFSETQ. The CDR3 length is 12 residues. The V end lost 3 bases, the J end lost 5 bases, and 9 bases lay between the germline ends. This CDR3 is CASSYGHHEQYF. The CDR3 coding sequence is TGCGCCAGCAGCTACGGACACCACGAGCAGTACTTC.

Written as DNA, the CDR3 is TGTGCCAGCAGTCAGCCCCCGGGGGGGCGCTACGAGCAGTACTTC. It specifies CASSQPPGGRYEQYF. The genes are TRBV5-8 and TRBJ2-7; the match to TRBD2 covers 8 bases. Per germline, CDR1 SGHTS and CDR2 YDEGEE. Trimming at V came to 5 bases and at J to 3 bases, leaving 10 bases not matched to a gene. The CDR3 contains 15 residues. The variable domain in full, completed from reference TRBV5-8 and TRBJ2-7, reads EAGVTQSPTHLIKTRGQQATLRCSPISGHTSVYWYQQALGLGLQFLLWYDEGEERNRGNFPPRFSGRQFPNYSSELNVNALELEDSALYLCASSQPPGGRYEQYFGPGTRLTVT.